These T cell receptor beta chains were read from a single sample in a study of CD8+ T cells in alopecia areata. Some clones are missing from TCRdb's copy, which holds only in-frame ones; the method was immunoSEQ multiplex PCR. Among roughly 120,000 clones, 50% to 75% were seen once, and the ten largest hold around 30%. The specimen comprised CD8+ T cells sorted from blood, sampled at week 4, from a patient treated with tofacitinib. These receptors originate from a human donor with alopecia areata. Each CDR3 is given with its conserved first and last residue. A D gene is named only where the DNA matches it firmly. Clone size is not always given. Where it is, it says once, few, many or a class for expanded clones.

D,J,size,V,CDR3,DNA
NA,TRBJ2-5,few,TRBV30,CAWSVTDQETQYF,TGTGCCTGGAGTGTAACGGATCAAGAGACCCAGTACTTC
NA,TRBJ2-1,NA,TRBV10-3,CAISESVWQFF,TGTGCCATCAGTGAGTCGGTATGGCAGTTCTTC
NA,TRBJ2-5,NA,TRBV30,CAWCEGQETQYF,TGTGCCTGGTGTGAGGGACAAGAGACCCAGTACTTC
NA,TRBJ2-7,NA,TRBV2,CASSGGVVMDEQYF,TGTGCCAGCAGTGGGGGGGTAGTAATGGACGAGCAGTACTTC
NA,TRBJ2-1,NA,TRBV9,CASSVGWEGVYEQFF,TGTGCCAGCAGCGTAGGTTGGGAGGGGGTCTATGAGCAGTTCTTC
NA,TRBJ2-2,few,TRBV29-1,CSLRQANTGELFF,TGCAGCCTTAGACAGGCGAACACCGGGGAGCTGTTTTTT
TRBD1,TRBJ1-5,NA,TRBV29-1,CSVKTGTEGNQPQHF,TGCAGCGTGAAGACCGGGACAGAAGGGAATCAGCCCCAGCATTTT
NA,TRBJ1-6,NA,TRBV9,CASSESEGWNSPLHF,TGTGCCAGCAGCGAGTCTGAGGGGTGGAATTCACCCCTCCACTTT
NA,TRBJ2-2,NA,TRBV29-1,CSAGVGDGELFF,TGCAGTGCAGGGGTTGGAGACGGGGAGCTGTTTTTT
NA,TRBJ2-3,once,TRBV9,CASSVAVAPDTQYF,TGTGCCAGCAGCGTAGCGGTAGCGCCAGATACGCAGTATTTT
NA,TRBJ2-1,NA,TRBV9,CASSASNEQFF,TGTGCCAGCAGCGCAAGCAATGAGCAGTTCTTC
TRBD1,TRBJ2-1,NA,TRBV9,CASSVDARGTGGGDEQFF,TGTGCCAGCAGCGTTGATGCGAGAGGGACAGGGGGTGGCGATGAGCAGTTCTTC
NA,TRBJ1-1,few,TRBV9,CASSANRRGPLEAFF,TGTGCCAGCAGCGCGAATCGGCGGGGGCCCCTGGAAGCTTTCTTT
NA,TRBJ1-2,NA,TRBV27,CASSLGGAGYGYTF,TGTGCCAGCAGTTTAGGGGGCGCGGGCTATGGCTACACCTTC
NA,TRBJ1-6,NA,TRBV9,CASSEGVTGYSPLHF,TGTGCCAGCAGCGAGGGAGTCACAGGATACTCACCCCTCCACTTT
NA,TRBJ1-5,NA,TRBV27,CASSYRPGGDQPQHF,TGTGCCAGCAGTTACCGCCCGGGGGGGGATCAGCCCCAGCATTTT
NA,TRBJ1-1,NA,TRBV15,CATSRRRDTNTEAFF,TGTGCCACCAGCAGAAGACGGGACACGAACACTGAAGCTTTCTTT
NA,TRBJ1-1,NA,TRBV5-6,CASSTAGTLNTEAFF,TGTGCCAGCAGCACGGCCGGGACTCTGAACACTGAAGCTTTCTTT
TRBD1,TRBJ1-6,NA,TRBV28,CASSPTGGNSPLHF,TGTGCCAGCAGTCCTACAGGGGGCAATTCACCCCTCCACTTT
NA,TRBJ1-1,NA,TRBV30,CAWGPAAGNTEAFF,TGTGCCTGGGGGCCAGCCGCCGGGAACACTGAAGCTTTCTTT
NA,TRBJ2-3,NA,TRBV29-1,CSVERREPASTDTQYF,TGCAGCGTTGAACGGAGGGAGCCAGCTAGCACAGATACGCAGTATTTT
NA,TRBJ2-1,medium-sized,TRBV6-4,CASSLTPNNEQFF,TGTGCCAGCAGTCTTACCCCAAACAATGAGCAGTTCTTC
NA,TRBJ2-3,NA,TRBV7-9,CAKADEEDGSTDTQYF,TGTGCCAAAGCAGATGAGGAGGACGGTAGCACAGATACGCAGTATTTT
TRBD2,TRBJ2-2,NA,TRBV29-1,CSVVLAGGTGELFF,TGCAGCGTTGTACTAGCGGGGGGTACCGGGGAGCTGTTTTTT
NA,TRBJ2-6,NA,TRBV5-4,CASSFSLLDLSGANVLTF,TGTGCCAGCAGCTTCTCACTCCTAGACCTATCTGGGGCCAACGTCCTGACTTTC
TRBD2,TRBJ2-5,NA,TRBV30,CAWGGASGGASEETQYF,TGTGCCTGGGGGGGCGCAAGCGGGGGGGCGAGTGAAGAGACCCAGTACTTC
NA,TRBJ1-1,few,TRBV19,CASTLGVAEAFF,TGTGCCAGTACGTTAGGGGTTGCTGAAGCTTTCTTT
NA,TRBJ2-5,NA,TRBV7-9,CASSLSLGAETQYF,TGTGCCAGCAGCTTATCGCTCGGTGCTGAGACCCAGTACTTC
NA,TRBJ2-3,NA,TRBV7-9,CASSSPTDERGTDTQYF,TGTGCCAGCAGCTCGCCGACGGACGAGAGGGGCACAGATACGCAGTATTTT
NA,TRBJ2-1,NA,TRBV6-1,CASSVRGREQFF,TGTGCCAGCAGTGTAAGAGGGAGGGAGCAGTTCTTC
NA,TRBJ1-1,few,TRBV27,CASSLRGALTEAFF,TGTGCCAGCAGTTTACGGGGGGCGTTAACTGAAGCTTTCTTT
NA,TRBJ1-5,once,TRBV7-9,CASSLLTQQPQHF,TGTGCCAGCAGCTTATTAACACAGCAGCCCCAGCATTTT
NA,TRBJ2-1,NA,TRBV30,CAWSDSPAHSGHNEQFF,TGTGCCTGGAGTGACTCCCCCGCGCACTCAGGACACAATGAGCAGTTCTTC
TRBD2,TRBJ2-7,NA,TRBV29-1,CSVLLERGWLEQYF,TGCAGCGTCCTGTTGGAGCGGGGGTGGCTCGAGCAGTACTTC
TRBD2,TRBJ2-7,few,TRBV7-9,CATSGDYEQYF,TGTGCCACTAGCGGGGACTACGAGCAGTACTTC
TRBD1,TRBJ1-2,NA,TRBV9,CASSGYTGGAGPPRGDGYTF,TGTGCCAGCAGCGGGTATACAGGGGGCGCAGGTCCCCCCCGTGGGGATGGCTACACCTTC
NA,TRBJ2-5,NA,TRBV30,CAWSHGRGQETQYF,TGTGCCTGGAGTCACGGCAGGGGACAAGAGACCCAGTACTTC
NA,TRBJ2-2,NA,TRBV4-3,CASSGQNTGELFF,TGCGCCAGCAGCGGTCAGAACACCGGGGAGCTGTTTTTT
TRBD2,TRBJ2-1,once,TRBV5-1,CASSLNPGLAHNEQFF,TGCGCCAGCAGCCTTAATCCGGGACTAGCCCACAATGAGCAGTTCTTC
NA,TRBJ1-5,NA,TRBV27,CASSKADGGLNQPQHF,TGTGCCAGCAGTAAGGCGGACGGAGGATTAAATCAGCCCCAGCATTTT
NA,TRBJ1-1,NA,TRBV29-1,CSVDPGLGGLDTEAFF,TGCAGCGTGGACCCAGGGTTAGGGGGTTTGGACACTGAAGCTTTCTTT
NA,TRBJ2-5,NA,TRBV5-6,CASSPWSGAQETQYF,TGTGCCAGCAGCCCTTGGTCTGGAGCCCAAGAGACCCAGTACTTC
NA,TRBJ2-6,NA,TRBV15,CATSTESSGANVLTF,TGTGCCACTTCCACAGAAAGCTCTGGGGCCAACGTCCTGACTTTC